The 6 T cell receptor beta chains in this list originate from one sample, sequenced in a study of long-term antiretroviral therapy in people with HIV. Survey-level resolution applied to immunoSEQ assay v3.0. Data came from immunoSEQ multiplex PCR; TCRdb stores just in-frame clones and leaves some out. The table has 20,000 to 25,000 clones, over 75% seen once. Sequenced material: unsorted PBMCs, taken 0.6 years after starting antiretroviral therapy. These receptors came from a man between 60 and 75 years old with HIV.

V and J are TRBV29-1 and TRBJ2-1; 12 nucleotides line up with TRBD2. Germline V gives CDR1 SQVTM, CDR2 ANQGSEA. The CDR3 totals 15 residues. Trimming cost V 7 bases and J 5 bases; bases outside gene matches: 9. The CDR3 coding sequence is TGCAGCGAGACCGGGACTAGCGGGCCTAACAATGAGCAGTTCTTC. Protein sequence: CSETGTSGPNNEQFF.

This sequence joins TRBV9 and TRBJ2-7, with 10 nucleotides matching TRBD1. The CDR3 totals 14 residues. CDR1 and CDR2 from the germline V gene are SGDLS and YYNGEE. Trimming at V came to 3 bases and at J to 2 bases, leaving 2 bases not matched to a gene. This CDR3 reads CASSEGQGTYEQYF. The CDR3 DNA reads TGTGCCAGCAGCGAGGGACAGGGGACCTACGAGCAGTACTTC.

The genes are TRBV5-4 and TRBJ2-7; 8 bases align to TRBD2. The CDR3 totals 14 residues. V shed 4 bases, J shed 3 bases, and the junction held 6 bases outside the gene matches. The germline gives CDR1 SGHNT, CDR2 YYREEE (reference sequence). The CDR3 protein is CASSPGLVDYEQYF. CDR3 DNA sequence: TGTGCCAGCAGCCCGGGACTAGTCGACTACGAGCAGTACTTC. Full variable domain (remainder filled in from reference TRBV5-4 and TRBJ2-7): ETGVTQSPTHLIKTRGQQVTLRCSSQSGHNTVSWYQQALGQGPQFIFQYYREEENGRGNFPPRFSGLQFPNYSSELNVNALELDDSALYLCASSPGLVDYEQYFGPGTRLTVT.

This chain uses TRBV7-3 with TRBJ2-2; 9 positions agree with TRBD1. J lost 2 bases, V lost 5 bases, and 6 bases had no gene match. The CDR3 loop spans 16 amino acids. Germline CDR1 SGHTA, CDR2 FQGTGA. The CDR3 region has the DNA TGTGCCAGCAGCACACAGGGGGCGTATAACACCGGGGAGCTGTTTTTT. Its protein is CASSTQGAYNTGELFF. The variable domain in full, with the rest retrieved from reference TRBV7-3 and TRBJ2-2, is GAGVSQTPSNKVTEKGKYVELRCDPISGHTALYWYRQSLGQGPEFLIYFQGTGAADDSGLPNDRFFAVRPEGSVSTLKIQRTERGDSAVYLCASSTQGAYNTGELFFGEGSRLTVL.

The chain recombines TRBV7-3 with TRBJ2-7; 8 bases fit TRBD1. The length of the CDR3 is 14 residues. Germline CDR1 and CDR2: SGHTA and FQGTGA. J was trimmed by 9 bases and V by 5 bases; bases with no gene match: 12. The CDR3 sequence is CASSLQGAGGLQYF. The CDR3 nucleotides read TGTGCCAGCAGCCTTCAGGGGGCCGGAGGCTTGCAGTACTTC. Full variable domain (outside the CDR3, taken from reference TRBV7-3 and TRBJ2-7): GAGVSQTPSNKVTEKGKYVELRCDPISGHTALYWYRQSLGQGPEFLIYFQGTGAADDSGLPNDRFFAVRPEGSVSTLKIQRTERGDSAVYLCASSLQGAGGLQYFGPGTRLTVT.

V and J are TRBV7-2 and TRBJ2-1; possibly TRBD2 for D (6 bases). The V end lost 5 bases, the J end lost 0 bases, and 11 bases lay between the germline ends. CDR3 length: 15 amino acids. CDR1 and CDR2 from the germline V gene are SGHTA and FQGNSA. CDR3 protein: CASSRDFSSYNEQFF. CDR3 DNA sequence: TGTGCCAGCAGCCGGGACTTCAGCTCCTACAATGAGCAGTTCTTC.